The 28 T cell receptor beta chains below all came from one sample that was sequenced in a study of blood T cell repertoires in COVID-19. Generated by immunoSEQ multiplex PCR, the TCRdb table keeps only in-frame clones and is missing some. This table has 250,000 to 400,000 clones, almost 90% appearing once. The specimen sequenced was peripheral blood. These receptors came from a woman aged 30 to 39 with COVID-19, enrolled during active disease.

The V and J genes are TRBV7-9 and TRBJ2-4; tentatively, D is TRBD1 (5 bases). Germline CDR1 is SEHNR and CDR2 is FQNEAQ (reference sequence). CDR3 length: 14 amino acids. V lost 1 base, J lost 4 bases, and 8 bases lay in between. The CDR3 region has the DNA TGTGCCAGCAGCTTAGTCGACAGTAAAAACATTCAGTACTTC. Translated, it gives CASSLVDSKNIQYF.

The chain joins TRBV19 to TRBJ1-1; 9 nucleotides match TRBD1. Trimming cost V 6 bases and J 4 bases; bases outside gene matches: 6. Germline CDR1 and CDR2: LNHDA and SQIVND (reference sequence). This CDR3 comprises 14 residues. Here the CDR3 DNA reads TGTGCCAGTAGCCTGACAGGGGGAATCACTGAAGCTTTCTTT. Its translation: CASSLTGGITEAFF.

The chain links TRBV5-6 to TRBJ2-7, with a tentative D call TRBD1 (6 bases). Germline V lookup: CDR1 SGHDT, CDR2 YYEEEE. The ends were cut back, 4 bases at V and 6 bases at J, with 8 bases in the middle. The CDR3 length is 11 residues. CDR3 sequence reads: CASSLRGEQYF. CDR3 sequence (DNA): TGTGCCAGCAGCCTCAGGGGCGAGCAGTACTTC.

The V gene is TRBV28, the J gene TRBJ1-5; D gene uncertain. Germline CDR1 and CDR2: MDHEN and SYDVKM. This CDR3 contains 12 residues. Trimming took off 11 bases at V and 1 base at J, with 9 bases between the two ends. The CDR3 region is CAGRGSNQPQHF. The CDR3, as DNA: TGTGCCGGGCGTGGGAGCAATCAGCCCCAGCATTTT. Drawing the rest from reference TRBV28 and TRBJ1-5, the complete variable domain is DVKVTQSSRYLVKRTGEKVFLECVQDMDHENMFWYRQDPGLGLRLIYFSYDVKMKEKGDIPEGYSVSREKKERFSLILESASTNQTSMYLCAGRGSNQPQHFGDGTRLSIL.

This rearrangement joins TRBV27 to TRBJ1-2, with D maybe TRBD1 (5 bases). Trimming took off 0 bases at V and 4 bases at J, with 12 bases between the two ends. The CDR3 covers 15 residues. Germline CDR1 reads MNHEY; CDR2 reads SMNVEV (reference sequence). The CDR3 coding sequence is TGTGCCAGCAGTTTATCGGCAGGACATATCTATGGCTACACCTTC. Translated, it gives CASSLSAGHIYGYTF.

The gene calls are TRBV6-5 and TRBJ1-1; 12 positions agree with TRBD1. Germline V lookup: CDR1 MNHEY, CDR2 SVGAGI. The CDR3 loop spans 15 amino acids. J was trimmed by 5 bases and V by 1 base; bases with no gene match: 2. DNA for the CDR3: TGTGCCAGCAGTTACTGGGACAGGGGGCTAACTGAAGCTTTCTTT. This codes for CASSYWDRGLTEAFF.

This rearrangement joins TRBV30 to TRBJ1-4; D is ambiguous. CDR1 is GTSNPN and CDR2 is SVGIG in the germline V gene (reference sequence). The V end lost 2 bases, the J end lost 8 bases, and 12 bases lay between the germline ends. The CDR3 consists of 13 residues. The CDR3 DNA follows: TGTGCCTGGAGTAGAGGGATCTGGGAAAAACTGTTTTTT. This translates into CAWSRGIWEKLFF.

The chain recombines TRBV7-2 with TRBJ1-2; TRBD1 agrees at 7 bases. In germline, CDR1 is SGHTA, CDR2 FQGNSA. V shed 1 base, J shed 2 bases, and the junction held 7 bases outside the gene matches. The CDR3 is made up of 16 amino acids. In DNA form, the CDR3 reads TGTGCCAGCAGCTTAGAAGGGGGCAGGGTCAACTATGGCTACACCTTC. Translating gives CASSLEGGRVNYGYTF.

The CDR3 bases are TGTGCCAGCAGTTACTCGAGCGATACAGGGTTTCTGTCTGGGGCCAACGTCCTGACTTTC. It codes for CASSYSSDTGFLSGANVLTF. J is TRBJ2-6 and V is TRBV6-2 or TRBV6-3; possible D gene TRBD1, 6 bases. This CDR3 comprises 20 residues. Germline loops: CDR1 MNHEY, CDR2 SVGEGT. V was pared by 0 bases and J by 1 base, with 19 bases between.

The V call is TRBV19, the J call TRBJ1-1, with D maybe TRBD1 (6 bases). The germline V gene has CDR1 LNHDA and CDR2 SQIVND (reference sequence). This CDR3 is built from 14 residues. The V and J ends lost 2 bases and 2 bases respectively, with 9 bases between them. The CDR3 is CASSIRTDNTEAFF. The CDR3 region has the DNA TGTGCCAGTAGTATACGGACAGATAACACTGAAGCTTTCTTT.

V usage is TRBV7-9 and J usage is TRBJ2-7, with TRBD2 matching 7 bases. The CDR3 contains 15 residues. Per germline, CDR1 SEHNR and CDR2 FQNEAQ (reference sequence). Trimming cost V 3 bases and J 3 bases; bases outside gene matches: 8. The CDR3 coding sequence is TGTGCCAGCAGCTTTGGCCCGACGGGGGGCTACGAGCAGTACTTC. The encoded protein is CASSFGPTGGYEQYF.

CDR3 DNA: TGTGCCAGCACCCTGGGTACAGGGGTCTCCAATTCACCCCTCCACTTT. It translates to CASTLGTGVSNSPLHF. The chain is built from TRBV28 and TRBJ1-6; 7 positions agree with TRBD1. J gave up 7 bases and V 7 bases, and 13 bases lay outside the gene matches. Germline V gives CDR1 MDHEN, CDR2 SYDVKM. The CDR3 loop spans 16 amino acids.

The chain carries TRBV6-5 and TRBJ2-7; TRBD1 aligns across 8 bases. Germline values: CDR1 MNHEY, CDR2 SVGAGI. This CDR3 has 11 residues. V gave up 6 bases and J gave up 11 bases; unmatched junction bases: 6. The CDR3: CASRFKQGEYF. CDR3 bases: TGTGCCAGCAGGTTTAAACAGGGGGAGTACTTC.

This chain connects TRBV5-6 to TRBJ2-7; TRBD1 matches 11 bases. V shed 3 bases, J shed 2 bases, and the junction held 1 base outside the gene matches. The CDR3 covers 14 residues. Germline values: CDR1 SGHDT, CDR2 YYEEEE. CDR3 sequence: CASSWDRGTYEQYF. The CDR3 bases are TGTGCCAGCAGCTGGGACAGGGGGACCTACGAGCAGTACTTC. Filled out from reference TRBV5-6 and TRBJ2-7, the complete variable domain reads DAGVTQSPTHLIKTRGQQVTLRCSPKSGHDTVSWYQQALGQGPQFIFQYYEEEERQRGNFPDRFSGHQFPNYSSELNVNALLLGDSALYLCASSWDRGTYEQYFGPGTRLTVT.

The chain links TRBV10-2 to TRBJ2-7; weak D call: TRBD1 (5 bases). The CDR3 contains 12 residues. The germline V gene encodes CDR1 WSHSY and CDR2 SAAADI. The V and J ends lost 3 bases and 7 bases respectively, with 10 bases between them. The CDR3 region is CASSDRVGEQYF. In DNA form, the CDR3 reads TGCGCCAGCAGTGACAGGGTAGGGGAGCAGTACTTC.

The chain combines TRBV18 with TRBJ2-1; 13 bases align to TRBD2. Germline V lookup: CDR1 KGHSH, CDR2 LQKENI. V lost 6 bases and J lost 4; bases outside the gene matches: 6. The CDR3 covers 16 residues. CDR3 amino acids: CASSGLAGERYNEQFF. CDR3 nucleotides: TGTGCCAGCTCCGGACTAGCGGGAGAGAGGTACAATGAGCAGTTCTTC.

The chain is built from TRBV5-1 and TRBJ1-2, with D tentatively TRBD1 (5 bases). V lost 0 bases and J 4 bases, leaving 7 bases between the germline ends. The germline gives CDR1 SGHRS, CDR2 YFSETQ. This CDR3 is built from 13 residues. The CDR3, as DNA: TGCGCCAGCAGCTTGGGACAGTTCTATGGCTACACCTTC. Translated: CASSLGQFYGYTF.

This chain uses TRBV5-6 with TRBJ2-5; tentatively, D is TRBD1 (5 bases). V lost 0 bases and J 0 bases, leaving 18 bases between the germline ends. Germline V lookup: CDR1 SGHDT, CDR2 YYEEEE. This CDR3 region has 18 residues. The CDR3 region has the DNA TGTGCCAGCAGCTTGGATGTTGTTCTTTGGGGCTACCAAGAGACCCAGTACTTC. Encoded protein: CASSLDVVLWGYQETQYF.

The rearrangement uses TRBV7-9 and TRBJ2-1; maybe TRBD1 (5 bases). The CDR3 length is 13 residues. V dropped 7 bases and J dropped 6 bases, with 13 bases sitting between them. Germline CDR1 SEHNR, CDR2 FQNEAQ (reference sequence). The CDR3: CASTLGPANEQFF. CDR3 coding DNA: TGTGCCAGCACGCTGGGGCCCGCCAATGAGCAGTTCTTC.

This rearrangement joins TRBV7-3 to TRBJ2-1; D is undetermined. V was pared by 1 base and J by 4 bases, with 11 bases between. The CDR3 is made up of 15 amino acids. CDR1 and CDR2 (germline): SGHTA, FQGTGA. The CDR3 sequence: CASSLRAERYNEQFF. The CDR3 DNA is TGTGCCAGCAGCTTAAGAGCAGAGAGGTACAATGAGCAGTTCTTC.

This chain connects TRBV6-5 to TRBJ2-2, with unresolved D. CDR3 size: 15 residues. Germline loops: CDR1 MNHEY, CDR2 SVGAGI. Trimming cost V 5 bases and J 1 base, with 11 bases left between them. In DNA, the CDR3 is TGTGCCAGCAGTCCCGCGCGGAGGAACACCGGGGAGCTGTTTTTT. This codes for CASSPARRNTGELFF.

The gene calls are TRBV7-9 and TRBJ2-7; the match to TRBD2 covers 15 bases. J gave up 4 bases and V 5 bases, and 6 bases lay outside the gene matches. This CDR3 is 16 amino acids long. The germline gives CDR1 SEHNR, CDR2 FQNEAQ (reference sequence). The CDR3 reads CASSPRTSGRGYEQYF. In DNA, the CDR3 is TGTGCCAGCAGCCCTCGGACTAGCGGGAGGGGGTACGAGCAGTACTTC.

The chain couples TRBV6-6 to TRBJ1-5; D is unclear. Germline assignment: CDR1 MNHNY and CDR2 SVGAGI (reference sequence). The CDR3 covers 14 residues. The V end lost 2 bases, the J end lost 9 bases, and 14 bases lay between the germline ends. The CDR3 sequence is CASSYPGGNGPQHF. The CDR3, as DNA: TGTGCCAGCAGTTACCCCGGCGGCAACGGGCCCCAGCATTTT.

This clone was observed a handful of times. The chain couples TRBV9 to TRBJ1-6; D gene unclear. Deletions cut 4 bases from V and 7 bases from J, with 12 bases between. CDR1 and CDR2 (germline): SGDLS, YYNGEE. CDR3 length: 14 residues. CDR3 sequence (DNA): TGTGCCAGCAGCCCTGGCGAGGAGAATTCACCCCTCCACTTT. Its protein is CASSPGEENSPLHF.

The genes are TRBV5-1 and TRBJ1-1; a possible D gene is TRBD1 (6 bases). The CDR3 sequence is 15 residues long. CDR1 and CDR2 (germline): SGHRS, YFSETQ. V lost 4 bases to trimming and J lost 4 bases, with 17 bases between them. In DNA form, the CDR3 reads TGCGCCAGCAGCACAGAAAACAGGGAATCCACTGAAGCTTTCTTT. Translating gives CASSTENRESTEAFF.

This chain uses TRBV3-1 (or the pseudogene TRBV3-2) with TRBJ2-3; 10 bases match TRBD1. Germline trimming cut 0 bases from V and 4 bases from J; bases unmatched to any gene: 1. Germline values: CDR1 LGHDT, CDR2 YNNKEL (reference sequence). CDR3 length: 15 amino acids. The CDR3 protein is CASSQEDRGADTQYF. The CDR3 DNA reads TGTGCCAGCAGCCAAGAGGACAGGGGGGCAGATACGCAGTATTTT.

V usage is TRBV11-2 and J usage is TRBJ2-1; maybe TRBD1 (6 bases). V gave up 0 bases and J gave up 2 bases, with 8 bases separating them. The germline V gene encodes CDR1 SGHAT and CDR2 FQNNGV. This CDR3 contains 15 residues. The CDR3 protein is CASSLEGGAYNEQFF. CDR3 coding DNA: TGTGCCAGCAGCTTAGAAGGGGGAGCCTACAATGAGCAGTTCTTC.

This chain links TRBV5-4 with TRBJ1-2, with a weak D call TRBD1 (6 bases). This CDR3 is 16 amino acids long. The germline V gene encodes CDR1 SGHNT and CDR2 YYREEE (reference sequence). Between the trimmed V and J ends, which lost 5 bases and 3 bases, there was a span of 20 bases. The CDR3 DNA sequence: TGTGCCAGCAGTCCCAGCGGGGGGCGCTTAGACTATGGCTACACCTTC. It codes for CASSPSGGRLDYGYTF.